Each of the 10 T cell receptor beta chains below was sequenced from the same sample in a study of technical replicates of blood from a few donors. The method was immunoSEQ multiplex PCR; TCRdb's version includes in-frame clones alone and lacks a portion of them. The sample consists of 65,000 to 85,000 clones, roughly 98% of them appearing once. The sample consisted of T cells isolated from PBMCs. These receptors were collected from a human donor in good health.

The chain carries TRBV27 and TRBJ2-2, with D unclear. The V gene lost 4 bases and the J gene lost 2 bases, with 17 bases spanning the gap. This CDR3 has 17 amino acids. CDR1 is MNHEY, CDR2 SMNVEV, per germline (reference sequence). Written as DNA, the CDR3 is TGTGCCAGCAGTTCAACATCAAGAGGCGGAAACACCGGGGAGCTGTTTTTT. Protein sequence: CASSSTSRGGNTGELFF.

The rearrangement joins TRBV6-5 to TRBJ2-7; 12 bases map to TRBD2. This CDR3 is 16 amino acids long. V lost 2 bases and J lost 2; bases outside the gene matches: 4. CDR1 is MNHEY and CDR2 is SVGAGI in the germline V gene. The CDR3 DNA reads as TGTGCCAGCAGTTACACCCTAGCGGGAGGGGCCTACGAGCAGTACTTC. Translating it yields CASSYTLAGGAYEQYF.

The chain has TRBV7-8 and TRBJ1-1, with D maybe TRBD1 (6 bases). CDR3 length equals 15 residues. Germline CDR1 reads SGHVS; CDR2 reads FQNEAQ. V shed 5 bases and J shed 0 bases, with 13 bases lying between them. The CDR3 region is CASSPRRTVNTEAFF. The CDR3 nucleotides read TGTGCCAGCAGCCCCCGGAGGACAGTGAACACTGAAGCTTTCTTT.

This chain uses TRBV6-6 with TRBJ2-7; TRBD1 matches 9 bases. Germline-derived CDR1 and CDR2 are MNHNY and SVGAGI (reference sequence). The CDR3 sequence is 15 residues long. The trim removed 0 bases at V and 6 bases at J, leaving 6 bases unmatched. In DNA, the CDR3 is TGTGCCAGCAGTTACTCCGGACAGGGGAGGGGCGAGCAGTACTTC. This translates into CASSYSGQGRGEQYF.

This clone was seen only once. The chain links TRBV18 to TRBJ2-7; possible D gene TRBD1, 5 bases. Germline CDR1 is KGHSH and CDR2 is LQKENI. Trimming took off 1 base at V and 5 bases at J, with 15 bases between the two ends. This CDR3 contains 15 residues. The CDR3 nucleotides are TGTGCCAGCTCACCACAGGGCCGTAGGGGCAACGAGCAGTACTTC. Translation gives CASSPQGRRGNEQYF.

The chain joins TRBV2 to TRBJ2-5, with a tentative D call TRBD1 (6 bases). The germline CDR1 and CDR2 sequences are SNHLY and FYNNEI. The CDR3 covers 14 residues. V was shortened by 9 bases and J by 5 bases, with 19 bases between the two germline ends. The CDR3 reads CARDIYSTGETQYF. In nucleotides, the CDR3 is TGTGCCAGGGATATATACTCAACAGGGGAGACCCAGTACTTC.

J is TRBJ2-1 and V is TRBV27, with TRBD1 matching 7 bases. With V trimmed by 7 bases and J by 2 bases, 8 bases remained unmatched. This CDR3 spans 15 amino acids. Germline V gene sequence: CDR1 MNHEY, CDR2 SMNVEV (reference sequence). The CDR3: CASTSLTGPYNEQFF. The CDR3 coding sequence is TGTGCCAGCACCTCCTTGACAGGGCCCTACAATGAGCAGTTCTTC.

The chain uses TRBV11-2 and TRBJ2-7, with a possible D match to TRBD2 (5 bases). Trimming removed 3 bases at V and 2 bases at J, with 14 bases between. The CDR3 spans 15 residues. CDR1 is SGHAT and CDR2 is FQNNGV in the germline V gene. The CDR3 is CASSFLGGPTYEQYF. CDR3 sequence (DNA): TGTGCCAGCAGCTTCCTAGGCGGGCCCACCTACGAGCAGTACTTC.

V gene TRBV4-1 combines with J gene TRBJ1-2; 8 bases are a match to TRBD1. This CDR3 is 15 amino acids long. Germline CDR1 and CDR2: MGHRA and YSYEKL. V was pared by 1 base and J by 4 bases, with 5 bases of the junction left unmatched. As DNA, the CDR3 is TGCGCCAGCAGCCAAGCGGACAGGGTTGTCTATGGCTACACCTTC. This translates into CASSQADRVVYGYTF.

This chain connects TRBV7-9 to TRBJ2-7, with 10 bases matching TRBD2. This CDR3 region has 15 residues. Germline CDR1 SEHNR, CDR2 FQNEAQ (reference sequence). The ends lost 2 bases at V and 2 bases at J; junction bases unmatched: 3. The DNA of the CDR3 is TGTGCCAGCAGCTTAACAGCGGGAGGGCCCTACGAGCAGTACTTC. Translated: CASSLTAGGPYEQYF. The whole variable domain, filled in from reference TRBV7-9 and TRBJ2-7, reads DTGVSQNPRHKITKRGQNVTFRCDPISEHNRLYWYRQTLGQGPEFLTYFQNEAQLEKSRLLSDRFSAERPKGSFSTLEIQRTEQGDSAMYLCASSLTAGGPYEQYFGPGTRLTVT.